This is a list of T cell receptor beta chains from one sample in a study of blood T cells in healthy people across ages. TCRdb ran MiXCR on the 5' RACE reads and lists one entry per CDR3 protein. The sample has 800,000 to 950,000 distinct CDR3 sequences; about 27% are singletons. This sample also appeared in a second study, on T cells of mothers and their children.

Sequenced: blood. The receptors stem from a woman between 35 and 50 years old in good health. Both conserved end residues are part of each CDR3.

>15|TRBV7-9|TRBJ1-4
CASSLEAATNEKLFF
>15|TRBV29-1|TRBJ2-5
CSVAPGTANQETQYF
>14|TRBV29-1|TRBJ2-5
CSVEESGQAETQYF
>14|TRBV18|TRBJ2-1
CASSPGQALNEQFF
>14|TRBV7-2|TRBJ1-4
CASSAGRGRTKLFF
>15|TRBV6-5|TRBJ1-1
CASSYRTWVYTEAFF
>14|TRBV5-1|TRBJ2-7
CASSFSGQGSEQYF
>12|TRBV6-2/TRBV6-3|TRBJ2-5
CASSYGRETQYF
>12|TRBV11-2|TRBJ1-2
CASSPVGYGYTF
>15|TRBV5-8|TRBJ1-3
CASSAPGARGNTIYF
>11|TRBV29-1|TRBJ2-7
CSVESNYEQYF
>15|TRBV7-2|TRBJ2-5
CASSLAMAGRETQYF
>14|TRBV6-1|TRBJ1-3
CASSEQQGGNTIYF
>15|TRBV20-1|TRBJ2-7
CSAKGMTSEAYEQYF
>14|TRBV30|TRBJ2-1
CAWSRGAVYNEQFF
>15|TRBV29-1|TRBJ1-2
CSVFLGELSNYGYTF
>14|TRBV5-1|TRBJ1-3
CASSRDNSGNTIYF
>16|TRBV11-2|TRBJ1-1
CASSLKAGGGGVEAFF
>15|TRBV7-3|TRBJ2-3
CASSLPGGAVDTQYF
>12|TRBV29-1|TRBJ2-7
CSVEDRVYEQYF
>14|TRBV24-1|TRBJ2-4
CATSSGGGKNIQYF
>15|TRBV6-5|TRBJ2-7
CASSETGTPTYEQYF
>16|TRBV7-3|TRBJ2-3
CASSFQGGFSTDTQYF
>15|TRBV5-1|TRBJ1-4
CTSSLSLDSREKLFF
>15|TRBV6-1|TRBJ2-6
CASSGQFSGANVLTF
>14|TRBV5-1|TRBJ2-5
CASSSDMGQETQYF
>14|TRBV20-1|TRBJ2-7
CSARFGTGTYEQYF
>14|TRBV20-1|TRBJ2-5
CSARGLADQETQYF
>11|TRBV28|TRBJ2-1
CASRSPYEQFF